This T cell receptor (beta chain) derives from a study of cytomegalovirus exposure and HLA in healthy donors. TCRdb's copy holds only in-frame clones and misses some; the assay was immunoSEQ multiplex PCR. The table lists 65,000 to 80,000 clones, approximately 94% of them singletons. The CDR3 has 14 amino acids. Looked up from germline, CDR1 is SGHDT and CDR2 is YYEEEE. Losses at the gene ends were 3 bases for V and 4 bases for J; bases not matched to a gene: 4. This chain uses TRBV5-6 with TRBJ1-5; 7 nucleotides match TRBD1. This receptor was taken from a woman aged 18-29 years in good health and CMV-seropositive. Sequences were obtained from PBMCs. The CDR3 DNA sequence: TGTGCCAGCAGCTCGACAGGGAGAAATCAGCCCCAGCATTTT. Translation: CASSSTGRNQPQHF.